The 14 T cell receptor beta chains presented below share a single source sample, sequenced in a study of cytomegalovirus exposure and HLA in healthy donors. Researchers ran the PCR with 60 Vbeta and 13 Jbeta primers. Sequenced by immunoSEQ multiplex PCR; TCRdb stores in-frame clones only, minus some. The sample includes more than 85,000 clones, approximately 83% of them seen just once. Sequenced material: PBMCs. These receptor sequences come from a man aged 40-50 years in good health and CMV-seronegative.

In DNA, the CDR3 is TGTGCCAGCAGCTTGATGGGGGGGCCCTATGAGCAGTTCTTC. Translating it yields CASSLMGGPYEQFF. The chain employs TRBV5-5 and TRBJ2-1, with a possible D match to TRBD2 (7 bases). The V end was cut by 1 base, the J end by 8 bases, with 13 bases between. The germline V gene encodes CDR1 SGHKS and CDR2 YYEKEE (reference sequence). The CDR3 length is 14 residues.

V and J are TRBV19 and TRBJ2-7, with 8 bases matching TRBD1. There are 13 residues in the CDR3. Trimming cost V 8 bases and J 2 bases; bases outside gene matches: 5. CDR1 is LNHDA and CDR2 is SQIVND in the germline V gene (reference sequence). The CDR3 DNA sequence: TGTGCCAGTGGGAGGACAGGGCCCTACGAGCAGTACTTC. Encoded protein: CASGRTGPYEQYF. The entire variable domain, with the rest obtained from reference TRBV19 and TRBJ2-7, is as follows: DGGITQSPKYLFRKEGQNVTLSCEQNLNHDAMYWYRQDPGQGLRLIYYSQIVNDFQKGDIAEGYSVSREKKESFPLTVTSAQKNPTAFYLCASGRTGPYEQYFGPGTRLTVT.

Here the CDR3 reads CASSQPGQGHETQYF. DNA of the CDR3: TGCGCCAGCAGCCAACCCGGACAGGGGCACGAGACCCAGTACTTC. V usage is TRBV4-1 and J usage is TRBJ2-5; TRBD1 aligns across 9 bases. Germline V gives CDR1 MGHRA, CDR2 YSYEKL. The CDR3 length is 15 residues. The V and J ends lost 2 bases and 5 bases, in that order; junction bases with no gene match: 6.

The chain recombines TRBV5-1 with TRBJ1-2, with D unclear. Trimming removed 0 bases from V and 6 bases from J, with 9 bases in between. The CDR3 spans 13 residues. The germline V gene encodes CDR1 SGHRS and CDR2 YFSETQ. CDR3: CASSLAAQHGYTF. The CDR3, as DNA: TGCGCCAGCAGCTTGGCCGCACAACATGGCTACACCTTC.

This clone showed up just once. The J gene is TRBJ1-2, the V gene TRBV19; TRBD1 matches at 8 bases. The CDR3 totals 16 residues. CDR1 and CDR2 (germline): LNHDA, SQIVND (reference sequence). The V segment lost 4 bases and the J segment 5 bases; nucleotides outside the gene matches: 12. This CDR3 reads CASSRGRGQDYYGYTF. The CDR3 nucleotides are TGTGCCAGTAGTAGGGGACGGGGACAGGACTATTATGGCTACACCTTC. Supplemented by reference TRBV19 and TRBJ1-2, the full variable domain reads DGGITQSPKYLFRKEGQNVTLSCEQNLNHDAMYWYRQDPGQGLRLIYYSQIVNDFQKGDIAEGYSVSREKKESFPLTVTSAQKNPTAFYLCASSRGRGQDYYGYTFGSGTRLTVV.

The genes are TRBV9 and TRBJ1-1; D is undetermined. The germline V and J ends were trimmed by 0 bases and 1 base, with 7 bases remaining between them. CDR1 and CDR2 (germline): SGDLS, YYNGEE. CDR3 length equals 14 residues. This chain's CDR3 is CASSVGQRNTEAFF. The CDR3 coding sequence is TGTGCCAGCAGCGTAGGTCAGCGGAACACTGAAGCTTTCTTT.

V gene TRBV6-1 combines with J gene TRBJ2-3, with D possibly TRBD1 on 6 matching bases. This CDR3 is 15 amino acids long. V was pared by 1 base and J by 7 bases, with 15 bases between. The germline V gene has CDR1 MNHNS and CDR2 SASEGT. The CDR3 DNA reads as TGTGCCAGCAGTGAAGACGGGACAAAACGAAATACGCAGTATTTT. Translating gives CASSEDGTKRNTQYF.

Turning to this clone: The final CDR3 position lacks the conserved phenylalanine or tryptophan, pointing to a likely read error. The J gene is TRBJ1-6, the V gene TRBV7-9, with D perhaps matching TRBD1 (6 bases). Germline V gives CDR1 SEHNR, CDR2 FQNEAQ (reference sequence). This CDR3 region has 15 residues. Trimming shortened V by 1 base and J by 9 bases, and 13 bases separated the two germline ends. This CDR3 is CASSLEGHQVSPLHS. In DNA, the CDR3 is TGTGCCAGCAGCTTAGAGGGACATCAAGTTTCACCCCTCCACTCT.

The chain joins TRBV29-1 to TRBJ2-3; unclear D gene. The CDR3 length is 12 residues. CDR1 is SQVTM, CDR2 ANQGSEA, per germline. Trimming pared 4 bases from V and 4 bases from J, leaving 9 bases between. The CDR3 nucleotides read TGCAGCGTTGGTCCAGGTCCAGATACGCAGTATTTT. Its protein product is CSVGPGPDTQYF.

J is TRBJ1-1 and V is TRBV6-5; 9 bases agree with TRBD1. The germline gives CDR1 MNHEY, CDR2 SVGAGI. The CDR3 runs to 15 residues. With 0 bases clipped from V and 11 bases from J, the junction kept 10 bases outside the gene matches. CDR3 loop: CASSYSDTGQGKAFF. The CDR3 coding sequence is TGTGCCAGCAGTTACTCCGATACGGGACAGGGTAAGGCTTTCTTT.

The chain carries TRBV28 and TRBJ2-2, with D tentatively TRBD2 (6 bases). V was shortened by 6 bases and J by 1 base, with 9 bases between the two germline ends. CDR3 length equals 14 residues. CDR1 is MDHEN, CDR2 SYDVKM, per germline. The CDR3 DNA reads TGTGCCAGCAGACGGGAGATGAACACCGGGGAGCTGTTTTTT. This sequence encodes CASRREMNTGELFF.

V gene TRBV19 combines with J gene TRBJ2-6, with D perhaps matching TRBD1 (6 bases). Germline V gene data show CDR1 as LNHDA and CDR2 as SQIVND (reference sequence). The CDR3 totals 17 residues. The V and J ends lost 7 bases and 0 bases respectively, with 16 bases between them. CDR3 DNA sequence: TGTGCCAGTACCTCGAGGACAGCGAGCTCTGGGGCCAACGTCCTGACTTTC. This translates into CASTSRTASSGANVLTF.

The chain couples TRBV6-1 to TRBJ2-7; TRBD1 matches 9 bases. Germline V CDR1 and CDR2: MNHNS, SASEGT. The CDR3 loop spans 14 amino acids. The junction had 7 bases not matched to a gene; V was cut back by 6 bases and J by 4 bases. This chain's CDR3 is CASRPGQGQYEQYF. Here the CDR3 DNA reads TGTGCCAGCAGACCGGGACAGGGTCAATACGAGCAGTACTTC.

The chain employs TRBV2 and TRBJ1-2; D is perhaps TRBD1 (6 bases). Germline V lookup: CDR1 SNHLY, CDR2 FYNNEI. CDR3 length: 15 amino acids. Trimming took 6 bases from V and 4 from J, leaving 18 bases between them. CDR3 amino acids: CASRAQQGDLYGYTF. The CDR3 DNA follows: TGTGCCAGCAGGGCACAACAGGGTGACCTCTATGGCTACACCTTC.